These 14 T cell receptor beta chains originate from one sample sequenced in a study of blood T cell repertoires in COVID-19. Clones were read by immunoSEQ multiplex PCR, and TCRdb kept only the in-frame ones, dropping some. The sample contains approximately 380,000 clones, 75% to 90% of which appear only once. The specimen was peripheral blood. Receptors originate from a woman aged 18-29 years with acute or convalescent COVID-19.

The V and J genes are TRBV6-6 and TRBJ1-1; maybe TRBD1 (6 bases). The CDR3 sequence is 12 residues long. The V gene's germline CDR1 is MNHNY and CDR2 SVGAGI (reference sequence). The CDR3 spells CLRGGKYTEAFF. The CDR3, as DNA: TGTCTTAGGGGGGGGAAGTACACTGAAGCTTTCTTT.

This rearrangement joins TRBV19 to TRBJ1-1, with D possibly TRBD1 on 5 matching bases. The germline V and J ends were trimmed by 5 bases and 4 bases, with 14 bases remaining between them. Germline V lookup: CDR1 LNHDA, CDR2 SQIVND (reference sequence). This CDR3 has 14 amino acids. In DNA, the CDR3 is TGTGCCAGTAGTTTTGGCGGGGGAAGCACTGAAGCTTTCTTT. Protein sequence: CASSFGGGSTEAFF.

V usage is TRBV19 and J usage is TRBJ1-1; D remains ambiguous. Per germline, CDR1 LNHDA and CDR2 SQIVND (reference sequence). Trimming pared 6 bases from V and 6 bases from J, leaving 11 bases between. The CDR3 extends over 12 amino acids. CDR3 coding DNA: TGTGCCAGTAGGCAGGTAGACGCTGAAGCTTTCTTT. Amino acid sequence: CASRQVDAEAFF.

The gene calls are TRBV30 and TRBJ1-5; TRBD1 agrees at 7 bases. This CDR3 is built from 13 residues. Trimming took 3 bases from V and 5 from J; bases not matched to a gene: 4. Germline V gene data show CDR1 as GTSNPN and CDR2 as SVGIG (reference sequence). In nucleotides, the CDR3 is TGTGCCTGGAGAAGAACAGGGGATCAGCCCCAGCATTTT. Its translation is CAWRRTGDQPQHF.

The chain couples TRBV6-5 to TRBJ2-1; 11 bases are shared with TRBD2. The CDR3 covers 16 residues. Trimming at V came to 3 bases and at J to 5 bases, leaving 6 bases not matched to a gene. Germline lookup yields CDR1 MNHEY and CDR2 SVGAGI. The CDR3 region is CASSYRLAGGHNEQFF. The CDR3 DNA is TGTGCCAGCAGTTATCGGCTAGCGGGAGGCCACAATGAGCAGTTCTTC.

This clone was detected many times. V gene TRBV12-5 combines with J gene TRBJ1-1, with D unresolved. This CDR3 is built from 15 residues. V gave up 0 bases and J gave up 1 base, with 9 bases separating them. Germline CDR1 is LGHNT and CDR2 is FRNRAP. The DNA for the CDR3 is TGTGCTAGTGGTTTGGTACCTGGCAAGAACACTGAAGCTTTCTTT. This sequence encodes CASGLVPGKNTEAFF.

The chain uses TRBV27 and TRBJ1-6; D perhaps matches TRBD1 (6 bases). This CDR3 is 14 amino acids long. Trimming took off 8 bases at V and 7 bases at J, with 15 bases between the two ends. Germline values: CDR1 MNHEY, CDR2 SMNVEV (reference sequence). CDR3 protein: CASGGGGRNSPLHF. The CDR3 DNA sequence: TGTGCCAGCGGCGGTGGGGGCCGGAATTCACCCCTCCACTTT.

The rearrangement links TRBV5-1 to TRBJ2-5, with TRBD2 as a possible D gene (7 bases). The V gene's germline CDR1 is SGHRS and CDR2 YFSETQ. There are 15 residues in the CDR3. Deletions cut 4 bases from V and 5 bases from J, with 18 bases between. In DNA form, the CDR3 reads TGCGCCAGCAGCACAGGGACTATGGATGCGGAGACCCAGTACTTC. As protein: CASSTGTMDAETQYF.

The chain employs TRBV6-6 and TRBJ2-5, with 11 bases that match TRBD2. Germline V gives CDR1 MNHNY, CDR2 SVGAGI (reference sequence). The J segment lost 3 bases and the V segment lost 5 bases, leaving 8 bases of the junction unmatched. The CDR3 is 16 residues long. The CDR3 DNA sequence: TGTGCCAGCAGTCCCAGACTAGCGGGGAACAAAGAGACCCAGTACTTC. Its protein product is CASSPRLAGNKETQYF.

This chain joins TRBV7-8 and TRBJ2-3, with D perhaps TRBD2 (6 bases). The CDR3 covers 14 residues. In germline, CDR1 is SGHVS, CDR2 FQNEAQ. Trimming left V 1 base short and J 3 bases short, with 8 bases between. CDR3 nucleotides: TGTGCCAGCAGCTTAGTTAGCGGTACAGATACGCAGTATTTT. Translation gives CASSLVSGTDTQYF.

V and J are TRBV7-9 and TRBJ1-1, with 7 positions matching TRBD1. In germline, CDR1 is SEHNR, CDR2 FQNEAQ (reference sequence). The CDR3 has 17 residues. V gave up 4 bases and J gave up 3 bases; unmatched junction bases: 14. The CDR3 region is CASSSTDRVGTDTEAFF. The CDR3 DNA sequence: TGTGCCAGCAGCTCGACCGACAGGGTAGGCACGGACACTGAAGCTTTCTTT.

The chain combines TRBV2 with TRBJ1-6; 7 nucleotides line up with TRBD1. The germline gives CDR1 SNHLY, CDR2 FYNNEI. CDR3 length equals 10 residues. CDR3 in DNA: TGTGCGTCAGGGGGGTCACCCCTCCACTTT. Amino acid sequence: CASGGSPLHF.

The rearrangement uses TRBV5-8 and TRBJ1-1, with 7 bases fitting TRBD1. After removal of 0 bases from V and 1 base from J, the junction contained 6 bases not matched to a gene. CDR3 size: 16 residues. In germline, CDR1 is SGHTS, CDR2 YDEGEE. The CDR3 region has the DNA TGTGCCAGCAGCTTGGTACCGGGACAGCCGAACACTGAAGCTTTCTTT. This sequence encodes CASSLVPGQPNTEAFF. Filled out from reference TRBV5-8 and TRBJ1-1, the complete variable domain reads EAGVTQSPTHLIKTRGQQATLRCSPISGHTSVYWYQQALGLGLQFLLWYDEGEERNRGNFPPRFSGRQFPNYSSELNVNALELEDSALYLCASSLVPGQPNTEAFFGQGTRLTVV.

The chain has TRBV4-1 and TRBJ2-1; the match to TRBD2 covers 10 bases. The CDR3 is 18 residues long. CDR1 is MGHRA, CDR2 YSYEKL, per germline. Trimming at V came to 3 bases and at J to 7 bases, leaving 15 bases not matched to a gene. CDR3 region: CASSHVDLGLAVGNEQFF. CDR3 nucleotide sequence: TGCGCCAGCAGCCACGTGGATCTTGGACTAGCGGTTGGTAATGAGCAGTTCTTC.